This T cell receptor beta chain is drawn from a study of shared clonotypes between healthy human individuals. This clone was picked up a small number of times. The germline gives CDR1 MDHEN, CDR2 SYDVKM. The CDR3 is 13 amino acids. J lost 6 bases, V lost 9 bases, and 10 bases had no gene match. Some clones are missing from TCRdb's copy, which holds only in-frame ones; the method was immunoSEQ multiplex PCR. This sample has over 800,000 clones; roughly 92% occur once, and the top ten carry more than 20%. Naive CD8 cells, CD45RO-negative and positively selected for CCR7, excluded terminally differentiated effector memory CD45RA+ cells. Healthy HIV-negative adults without recent acute infections or vaccinations served as donors.

The origin of this receptor is a young man in good health. The sequencing input was naive CD8+ T cells sorted from blood. The chain couples TRBV28 to TRBJ1-2, with 7 bases that match TRBD1. The CDR3, as DNA: TGTGCCAGTTTGGAATCAACAGGGGATGGCTACACCTTC. Translating gives CASLESTGDGYTF.